These T cell receptor beta chains were read from a single sample in a study of cytomegalovirus exposure and HLA in healthy donors. Repertoires were generated with immunoSEQ multiplex PCR, while TCRdb's copy carries only in-frame clones and drops some. Here the sample spans about 170,000 clones, roughly 80% being singletons. The sequencing input was PBMCs. These receptors all stem from a woman aged 18-30 years in good health and CMV-seronegative. Both conserved end residues are trimmed from each CDR3. Each record gives: V gene, J gene, CDR3 protein.

v_gene: TRBV29-1
j_gene: -
CDR3aa: SVVRDRGPYEQY

v_gene: TRBV2
j_gene: TRBJ2-5
CDR3aa: ASRTRQARETQY

v_gene: TRBV9
j_gene: TRBJ2-2
CDR3aa: ASSDSTGQGGFANTGELF

v_gene: TRBV6-1
j_gene: TRBJ2-3
CDR3aa: ASSDGAGTDTQY

v_gene: TRBV5-6
j_gene: TRBJ1-5
CDR3aa: ASSLAGTGGRPQH

v_gene: TRBV7-8
j_gene: TRBJ2-1
CDR3aa: ASSLVGQGRNEQF

v_gene: TRBV5-1
j_gene: TRBJ2-7
CDR3aa: ASSLGPGLAGYEQY

v_gene: TRBV5-1
j_gene: TRBJ2-1
CDR3aa: ASSLVLAGVLNEQF

v_gene: TRBV7-9
j_gene: TRBJ2-7
CDR3aa: ASSFTTSGTYEQY

v_gene: TRBV11-3
j_gene: TRBJ2-2
CDR3aa: ASSSGRRGGELF

v_gene: TRBV27
j_gene: TRBJ2-1
CDR3aa: ASRRGGASYNEQF

v_gene: TRBV6-1
j_gene: TRBJ1-5
CDR3aa: AGTGQGGNQPQH

v_gene: TRBV6-1
j_gene: TRBJ2-5
CDR3aa: ASSVIRETQY

v_gene: TRBV5-1
j_gene: TRBJ2-1
CDR3aa: ASSLTGTPNNEQF

v_gene: TRBV9
j_gene: TRBJ2-4
CDR3aa: ASSVAEGRARGIQY

v_gene: TRBV6-1
j_gene: TRBJ2-7
CDR3aa: ASSEFGLGGYEQY

v_gene: TRBV7-2
j_gene: TRBJ1-4
CDR3aa: ASSPRRGEKLF

v_gene: TRBV21-1
j_gene: TRBJ1-2
CDR3aa: ASSRDFNYGYT

v_gene: TRBV5-8
j_gene: TRBJ2-7
CDR3aa: ASSPPGAPRGQY

v_gene: TRBV28
j_gene: TRBJ1-1
CDR3aa: ATHRNTEAF

v_gene: TRBV18
j_gene: TRBJ1-2
CDR3aa: ASSPWDRLANYGYT

v_gene: TRBV7-9
j_gene: TRBJ2-1
CDR3aa: ASSPLGDRGFNEQF

v_gene: TRBV2
j_gene: TRBJ2-1
CDR3aa: ASSEEGYKEQF

v_gene: TRBV19
j_gene: TRBJ1-5
CDR3aa: ASSMGAVSGQH

v_gene: TRBV5-6
j_gene: TRBJ2-5
CDR3aa: TSSWRTGHLRETQY

v_gene: TRBV19
j_gene: TRBJ1-1
CDR3aa: ASSILEQGYEAF